This TCR beta chain is from a study of OX40 agonist ivuxolimab in advanced cancers. Background on the study: Six ivuxolimab dose levels, 0.01 to 10 mg/kg, were given intravenously every 2 weeks. Participants could have had prior anti-PD-1, anti-PD-L1 or anti-CTLA-4 therapy, and around 40% had some.

Generated by immunoSEQ multiplex PCR, the TCRdb table keeps only in-frame clones and is missing some. Of 40,000 to 65,000 clones listed, roughly 84% are singletons. Study-wide results and caveats: The mean number of expanded clones was higher in CD8+ T cells than in CD4+. Those patients achieving a partial response at 0.1-3.0 mg/kg showed among the lowest clonal expansion.

The CDR3 has 18 residues. CDR1 is SGHRS, CDR2 YFSETQ, per germline. With 0 bases clipped from V and 0 bases from J, the junction kept 6 bases outside the gene matches. On this clone: Its antigen is unknown.

The sample in question was CD4+ or CD8+ T cells sorted from blood, obtained in a trial of the OX40 agonist ivuxolimab. The J gene is TRBJ2-3, the V gene TRBV5-1; TRBD2 aligns across 11 bases. This TCR was sampled from an adult with an advanced solid tumor such as melanoma, head and neck, liver or kidney cancer. CDR3: CASSLVGTSGTSTDTQYF. The CDR3 bases are TGCGCCAGCAGCTTGGTAGGGACTAGCGGAACTAGCACAGATACGCAGTATTTT.